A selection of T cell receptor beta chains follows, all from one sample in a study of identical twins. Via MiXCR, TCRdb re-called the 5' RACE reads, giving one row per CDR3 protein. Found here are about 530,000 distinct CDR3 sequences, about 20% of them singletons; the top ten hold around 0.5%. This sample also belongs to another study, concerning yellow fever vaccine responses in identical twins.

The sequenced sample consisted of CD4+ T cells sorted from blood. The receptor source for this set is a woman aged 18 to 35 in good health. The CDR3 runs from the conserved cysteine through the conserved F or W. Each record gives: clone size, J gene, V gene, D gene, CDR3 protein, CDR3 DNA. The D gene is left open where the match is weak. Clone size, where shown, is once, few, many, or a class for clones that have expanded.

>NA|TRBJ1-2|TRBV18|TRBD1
CASSSGTGYYGYTF
TGTGCCAGCTCATCCGGGACAGGGTACTATGGCTACACCTTC
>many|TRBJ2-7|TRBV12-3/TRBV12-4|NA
CASSFQWGSGTYEQYF
TGTGCCAGCAGTTTCCAATGGGGGAGCGGAACCTACGAGCAGTACTTC
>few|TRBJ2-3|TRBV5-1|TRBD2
CASSPGLAGATDTQYF
TGCGCCAGCAGCCCCGGACTAGCGGGAGCGACAGATACGCAGTATTTT
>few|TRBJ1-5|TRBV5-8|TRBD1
CASSRATGKGHF
TGTGCCAGCAGCCGGGCGACAGGGAAAGGGCATTTT
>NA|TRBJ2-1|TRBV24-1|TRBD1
CATSDFDRDYNEQFF
TGTGCCACCAGTGATTTTGACAGGGACTACAATGAGCAGTTCTTC
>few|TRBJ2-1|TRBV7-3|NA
CASSRAGPPGRDEQFF
TGTGCCAGCAGCCGCGCCGGACCCCCGGGACGGGATGAGCAGTTCTTC
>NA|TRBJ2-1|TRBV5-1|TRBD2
CASSRTGTSGEQFF
TGCGCCAGCAGCAGAACCGGGACTAGCGGGGAGCAGTTCTTC
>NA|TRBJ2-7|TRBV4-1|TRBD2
CASSQGTSGSSYEQYF
TGCGCCAGCAGCCAAGGGACTAGCGGGAGTAGCTACGAGCAGTACTTC
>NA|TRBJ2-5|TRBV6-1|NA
CASSVSGTQKETQYF
TGTGCCAGCAGTGTATCAGGGACTCAAAAAGAGACCCAGTACTTC
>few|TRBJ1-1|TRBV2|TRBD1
CASRGDSMNTEAFF
TGTGCCAGCAGGGGGGACAGCATGAACACTGAAGCTTTCTTT
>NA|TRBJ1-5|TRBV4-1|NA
CASSPKPWTAAMGNQPQHF
TGCGCCAGCAGCCCTAAACCCTGGACAGCTGCCATGGGCAATCAGCCCCAGCATTTT
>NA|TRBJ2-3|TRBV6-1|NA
CATRRGGQVADTQYF
TGTGCCACCCGCCGAGGAGGGCAGGTCGCAGATACGCAGTATTTT
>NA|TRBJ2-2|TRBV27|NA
CASRQVVGTGELFF
TGTGCCAGCAGACAGGTTGTGGGTACCGGGGAGCTGTTTTTT
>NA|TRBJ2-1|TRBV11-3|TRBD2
CASSPAGASRNEQFF
TGTGCCAGCAGCCCAGCGGGGGCCTCTAGGAATGAGCAGTTCTTC
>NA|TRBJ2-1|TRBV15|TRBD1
CATSTRDRANEQFF
TGTGCCACCAGCACCCGGGACAGGGCCAATGAGCAGTTCTTC
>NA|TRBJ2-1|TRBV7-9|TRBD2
CASSLAGGLAGEEQFF
TGTGCCAGCAGCTTAGCAGGGGGACTAGCGGGAGAAGAGCAGTTCTTC
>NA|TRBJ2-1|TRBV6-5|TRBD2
CASSYFSPRGGNEQFF
TGTGCCAGCAGTTACTTTTCGCCCCGGGGGGGCAATGAGCAGTTCTTC
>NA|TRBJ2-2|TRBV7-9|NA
CASSLHEELFF
TGTGCCAGCAGCTTGCATGAGGAGCTGTTTTTT
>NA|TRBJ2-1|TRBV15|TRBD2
CATRDRLAGGDEQFF
TGTGCCACCAGGGATCGACTAGCGGGGGGTGATGAGCAGTTCTTC
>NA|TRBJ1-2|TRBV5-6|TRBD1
CASETGGGFGYTF
TGTGCCAGCGAGACAGGGGGCGGCTTTGGCTACACCTTC
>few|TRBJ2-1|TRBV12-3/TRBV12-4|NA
CASTLGGPSNEQFF
TGTGCCAGCACACTAGGGGGGCCCTCCAATGAGCAGTTCTTC
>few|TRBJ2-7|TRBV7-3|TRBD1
CASSSGGSSEQYF
TGTGCCAGCAGCTCAGGGGGATCCTCCGAGCAGTACTTC
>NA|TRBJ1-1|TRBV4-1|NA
CASSRRVNTEAFF
TGCGCCAGCAGCAGAAGGGTGAACACTGAAGCTTTCTTT
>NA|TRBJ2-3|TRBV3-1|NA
CASSQVVTDTQYF
TGTGCCAGCAGCCAAGTTGTTACAGATACGCAGTATTTT
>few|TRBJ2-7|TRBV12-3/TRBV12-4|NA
CASSDFKDRWGRQYF
TGTGCCAGCAGTGACTTTAAGGACCGATGGGGGAGGCAGTACTTC
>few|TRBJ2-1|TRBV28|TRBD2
CASKIGGASNEQFF
TGTGCCAGCAAAATCGGGGGGGCTTCCAATGAGCAGTTCTTC
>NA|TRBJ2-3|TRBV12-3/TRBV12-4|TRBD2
CASSPPSGGGGTQYF
TGTGCCAGCAGTCCCCCCAGCGGGGGCGGGGGGACGCAGTATTTT
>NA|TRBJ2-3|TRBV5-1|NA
CASSPRGGLGGTDTQYF
TGCGCCAGCAGCCCACGAGGGGGGCTCGGAGGCACAGATACGCAGTATTTT
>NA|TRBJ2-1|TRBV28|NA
CASRGPQFGEQFF
TGTGCCAGCCGGGGACCCCAGTTTGGAGAGCAGTTCTTC
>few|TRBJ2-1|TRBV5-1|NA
CASSFGRVGDEQFF
TGCGCCAGCAGCTTTGGTAGGGTGGGCGATGAGCAGTTCTTC
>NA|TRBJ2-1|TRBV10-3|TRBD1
CAISEPGGVLNEQFF
TGTGCCATCAGTGAGCCAGGGGGCGTGTTAAATGAGCAGTTCTTC
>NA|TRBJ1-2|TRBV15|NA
CATSRDSAGRDGYTF
TGTGCCACCAGCAGAGATTCCGCAGGGCGGGATGGCTACACCTTC
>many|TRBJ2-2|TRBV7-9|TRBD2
CASSLGHQRETGELFF
TGTGCCAGCAGCCTAGGCCACCAGCGGGAGACCGGGGAGCTGTTTTTT
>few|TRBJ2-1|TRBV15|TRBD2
CATRVPTSSYNEQFF
TGTGCCACCAGAGTCCCGACTAGCAGCTACAATGAGCAGTTCTTC
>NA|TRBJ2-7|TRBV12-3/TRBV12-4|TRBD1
CASRGRTGSREQYF
TGTGCCAGCAGGGGCCGGACAGGGTCCCGCGAGCAGTACTTC
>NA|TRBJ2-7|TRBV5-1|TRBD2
CASSLEAGSYEQYF
TGCGCCAGCAGCTTGGAAGCGGGGTCCTACGAGCAGTACTTC
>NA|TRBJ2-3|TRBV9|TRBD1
CASSVIGTAIDTQYF
TGTGCCAGCAGCGTAATAGGGACAGCGATAGATACGCAGTATTTT
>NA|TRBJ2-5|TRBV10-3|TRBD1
CAIGADRSQETQYF
TGTGCCATCGGGGCGGACAGGTCTCAAGAGACCCAGTACTTC
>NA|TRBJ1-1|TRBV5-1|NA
CASREANTEAFF
TGCGCCAGCAGAGAAGCGAACACTGAAGCTTTCTTT
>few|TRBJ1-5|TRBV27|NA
CASSPGLRRVPQHF
TGTGCCAGCAGTCCGGGCCTAAGGCGTGTGCCCCAGCATTTT
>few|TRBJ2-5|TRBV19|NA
CASSKAFSETQYF
TGTGCCAGTAGTAAGGCATTTTCAGAGACCCAGTACTTC
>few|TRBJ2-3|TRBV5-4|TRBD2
CASSLVSSGRSTDTQYF
TGTGCCAGCAGCTTGGTGTCTAGCGGGAGGAGCACAGATACGCAGTATTTT
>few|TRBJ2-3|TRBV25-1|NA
CASSEYGYTDTQYF
TGTGCCAGCAGTGAATATGGATACACAGATACGCAGTATTTT
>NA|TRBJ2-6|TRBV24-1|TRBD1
CATSTGVGANVLTF
TGTGCCACCAGTACAGGGGTTGGGGCCAACGTCCTGACTTTC
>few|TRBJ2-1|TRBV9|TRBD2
CASSVAWTSGGAYNEQFF
TGTGCCAGCAGCGTAGCCTGGACTAGCGGGGGAGCATATAATGAGCAGTTCTTC
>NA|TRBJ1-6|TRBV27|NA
CASSPRDNYSPLHF
TGTGCCAGCAGTCCCCGGGACAATTATTCACCCCTCCACTTT
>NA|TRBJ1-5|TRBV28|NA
CASSLSGRPSNQPQHF
TGTGCCAGCAGTTTATCTGGGCGGCCAAGCAATCAGCCCCAGCATTTT
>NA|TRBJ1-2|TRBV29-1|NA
CSVERQDYGYTF
TGCAGCGTTGAAAGGCAGGACTATGGCTACACCTTC
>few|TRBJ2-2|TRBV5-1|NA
CASRGADTGELFF
TGCGCCAGCAGGGGAGCCGACACCGGGGAGCTGTTTTTT
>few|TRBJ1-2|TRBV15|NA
CATSSDRHSYGYTF
TGTGCCACCAGCAGCGACAGACACAGCTATGGCTACACCTTC
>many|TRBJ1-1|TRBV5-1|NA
CASSLARANTEAFF
TGCGCCAGCAGCTTGGCCAGGGCGAACACTGAAGCTTTCTTT